The 5 T cell receptor beta chains reported below all come from one sample, sequenced in a study of blood T cell repertoires in COVID-19. The protocol was immunoSEQ multiplex PCR, while the TCRdb copy is restricted to in-frame clones and leaves out a portion. The sample consists of roughly 100,000 clones, roughly 76% of them appearing once. The sample consisted of peripheral blood. The receptors stem from a man at least 80 years old with COVID-19, enrolled during active disease.

In nucleotides, the CDR3 is TGCAGCGTTGAACGGGGGGGCGGCAATGAGCAGTTCTTC. Translating gives CSVERGGGNEQFF. V and J are TRBV29-1 and TRBJ2-1; 8 nucleotides match TRBD2. Germline CDR1 and CDR2: SQVTM and ANQGSEA. CDR3 size: 13 residues. With V trimmed by 2 bases and J by 6 bases, 3 bases remained unmatched.

This clone was detected a few times. At the DNA level, this CDR3 is encoded by other sequences in the same sample as well. The chain employs TRBV20-1 and TRBJ1-5; D gene unclear. Germline CDR1 is DFQATT and CDR2 is SNEGSKA (reference sequence). The CDR3 is made up of 14 amino acids. The V end was cut by 3 bases, the J end by 1 base, with 10 bases between. The CDR3 bases are TGCAGTGCTAGTTTAGGCGGGAGCAATCAGCCCCAGCATTTT. It yields the protein CSASLGGSNQPQHF.

This rearrangement joins TRBV18 to TRBJ2-3, with D maybe TRBD1 (5 bases). The germline V gene encodes CDR1 KGHSH and CDR2 LQKENI. The CDR3 is made up of 14 amino acids. V was trimmed by 3 bases and J by 6 bases, leaving 13 bases between them. CDR3 loop: CASSPGHGRDTQYF. The DNA of the CDR3 is TGTGCCAGCTCACCTGGACATGGGCGGGATACGCAGTATTTT.

This clone has only one observation. The genes are TRBV28 and TRBJ2-7; 12 bases are a match to TRBD2. The CDR3 length is 16 residues. In germline, CDR1 is MDHEN, CDR2 SYDVKM. Trimming took 5 bases from V and 6 from J; bases not matched to a gene: 11. CDR3 DNA sequence: TGTGCCAGCAGTACAATCGGACTAGCGGGAACCCGCGAGCAGTACTTC. Its protein is CASSTIGLAGTREQYF.

This chain connects TRBV18 to TRBJ2-6; D is possibly TRBD2 (5 bases). This CDR3 spans 17 amino acids. Looked up from germline, CDR1 is KGHSH and CDR2 is LQKENI. V shed 0 bases and J shed 4 bases, with 13 bases lying between them. The CDR3 loop is CASSPPGWRVGANVLTF. The CDR3 DNA sequence: TGTGCCAGCTCACCACCGGGGTGGCGGGTCGGGGCCAACGTCCTGACTTTC.